The 27 T cell receptor beta chains reported below all come from one sample, sequenced in a study of T cell repertoires in cytomegalovirus infection. TCRdb redid the calling of the reads with MiXCR, one entry per CDR3 protein. The table has around 180,000 distinct CDR3 sequences, about 20% seen once. What was sequenced was PBMCs. These receptors all stem from a human donor in good health (CMV status not recorded). Some clones in this sample may be carry-over from other donors' samples.

The V and J genes are TRBV5-1 and TRBJ2-7; D might be TRBD2 (6 bases). V lost 4 bases, J lost 0 bases, and 17 bases lay in between. The CDR3 is made up of 16 amino acids. Germline-derived CDR1 and CDR2 are SGHRS and YFSETQ. For the CDR3, the DNA is TGCGCCAGCAGCCTCAGCGGCGGGATCCCCTCCTACGAGCAGTACTTC. Protein product: CASSLSGGIPSYEQYF.

This clonotype came up a few times. The genes are TRBV7-4 and TRBJ2-1, with 13 positions matching TRBD2. With V trimmed by 5 bases and J by 6 bases, 13 bases remained unmatched. Germline CDR1 is SGHVT and CDR2 is SQSDAQ. The length of the CDR3 is 18 residues. CDR3 protein: CASSLPPRLAGGLNEQFF. In DNA, the CDR3 is TGTGCCAGCAGCCTCCCCCCCCGACTAGCGGGGGGACTCAATGAGCAGTTCTTC.

This clonotype was observed once. The junction shows a germline mismatch at one end, possibly a read error. The V and J genes are TRBV5-6 and TRBJ2-1; 7 bases are shared with TRBD1. This CDR3 comprises 15 residues. Germline values: CDR1 SGHDT, CDR2 YYEEEE. CDR3 in DNA: TGTACCAGCAGCTCGGGACAGAGCTCCTACAATGAGCAGTTCTTC. Its protein is CTSSSGQSSYNEQFF.

The V and J genes are TRBV29-1 and TRBJ2-5, with 9 bases matching TRBD1. With V trimmed by 7 bases and J by 5 bases, 8 bases remained unmatched. Germline V gives CDR1 SQVTM, CDR2 ANQGSEA. This CDR3 has 13 amino acids. In nucleotides, the CDR3 is TGCAGCGCCGGGGGACAGGGCCCGGAGACCCAGTACTTC. Protein: CSAGGQGPETQYF.

This clonotype was recorded at least ten times. This chain joins TRBV7-9 and TRBJ1-2; a possible D gene is TRBD1 (5 bases). The germline V and J ends were trimmed by 7 bases and 4 bases, with 22 bases remaining between them. Germline CDR1 reads SEHNR; CDR2 reads FQNEAQ (reference sequence). CDR3 length equals 16 residues. CDR3 in DNA: TGTGCCAGCACCCGACCAGCCATAGACAGACGCTATGGCTACACCTTC. This encodes CASTRPAIDRRYGYTF.

The chain combines TRBV6-2 or TRBV6-3 with TRBJ2-5, with 10 nucleotides matching TRBD2. V trimming: 6 bases; J trimming: 5 bases; junction bases outside the gene matches: 6. Per the germline V gene, CDR1 is MNHEY and CDR2 is SVGEGT. This CDR3 spans 14 amino acids. CDR3 residues: CASRKTAGGETQYF. As DNA, the CDR3 is TGTGCCAGCAGAAAGACAGCGGGGGGGGAGACCCAGTACTTC.

This clonotype has only a few counts. The chain employs TRBV19 and TRBJ1-5; D remains unclear. The CDR3 covers 12 residues. V lost 3 bases to trimming and J lost 6 bases, with 6 bases between them. Per the germline V gene, CDR1 is LNHDA and CDR2 is SQIVND (reference sequence). For the CDR3, the DNA is TGTGCCAGTAGTATCACGGGTCAGCCCCAGCATTTT. This gives the protein CASSITGQPQHF.

This chain links TRBV14 with TRBJ2-1; D is unresolved. The CDR3 totals 17 residues. The V and J ends lost 3 bases and 3 bases respectively, with 18 bases between them. Germline lookup yields CDR1 SGHDN and CDR2 FVKESK. The CDR3 DNA follows: TGTGCCAGCAGCCATATTAATCTTGGGTACGGCTACAATGAGCAGTTCTTC. It encodes CASSHINLGYGYNEQFF. The whole variable domain, remainder taken from reference TRBV14 and TRBJ2-1, is EAGVTQFPSHSVIEKGQTVTLRCDPISGHDNLYWYRRVMGKEIKFLLHFVKESKQDESGMPNNRFLAERTGGTYSTLKVQPAELEDSGVYFCASSHINLGYGYNEQFFGPGTRLTVL.

This clonotype showed up just a few times. The rearrangement joins TRBV5-1 to TRBJ2-7, with D possibly TRBD1 on 7 matching bases. This CDR3 has 15 amino acids. Trimming took 5 bases from V and 4 from J, leaving 19 bases between them. The germline V gene encodes CDR1 SGHRS and CDR2 YFSETQ. DNA of the CDR3: TGCGCCAGCAGGCGGGACAGCTCCTTGGGATACGAGCAGTACTTC. This codes for CASRRDSSLGYEQYF.

The rearrangement uses TRBV3-1 and TRBJ2-1, with D hard to call. The germline gives CDR1 LGHDT, CDR2 YNNKEL (reference sequence). The V end was cut by 0 bases, the J end by 0 bases, with 6 bases between. The CDR3 is 15 residues long. CDR3 sequence: CASSQDSGSYNEQFF. CDR3 bases: TGTGCCAGCAGCCAAGATAGTGGCTCCTACAATGAGCAGTTCTTC.

This clonotype was recorded many times. V usage is TRBV10-3 and J usage is TRBJ2-2, with D hard to call. Germline lookup yields CDR1 ENHRY and CDR2 SYGVKD. Trimming removed 4 bases at V and 3 bases at J, with 3 bases between. CDR3 length: 12 residues. This chain's CDR3 is CAISGYTGELFF. CDR3 in DNA: TGTGCCATCAGTGGGTACACCGGGGAGCTGTTTTTT.

Comments on this clonotype: Just one base apart from a much larger clone, this may be a read error. This chain connects TRBV7-2 to TRBJ2-1; 7 nucleotides line up with TRBD2. Germline V gene sequence: CDR1 SGHTA, CDR2 FQGNSA. The CDR3 totals 18 residues. Trimming removed 6 bases from V and 0 bases from J; junction bases left unmatched: 14. The CDR3 bases are TGTGCCAGCAGGCCTGCCGGGACTGGCGGGAGCTCCTACAATGAGCAGTTCTTC. It specifies CASRPAGTGGSSYNEQFF.

There are a few counts of this clonotype. The rearrangement joins TRBV7-9 to TRBJ1-4, with D unresolved. The CDR3 is 15 residues long. Between the trimmed V and J ends, which lost 7 bases and 5 bases, there was a span of 17 bases. Germline loops: CDR1 SEHNR, CDR2 FQNEAQ (reference sequence). CDR3 in amino acids: CASTGRLRGNEKLFF. CDR3 DNA: TGTGCCAGCACCGGTCGTCTGCGCGGAAATGAAAAACTGTTTTTT.

This chain uses TRBV5-1 with TRBJ1-6; D call uncertain. Trimming stripped 0 bases from V and 0 bases from J, with 10 bases between. Germline CDR1 SGHRS, CDR2 YFSETQ. The CDR3 totals 17 residues. Here the CDR3 reads CASSLVGMSSYNSPLHF. CDR3 in DNA: TGCGCCAGCAGCTTGGTTGGCATGAGCTCCTATAATTCACCCCTCCACTTT. The complete variable domain, with remaining parts taken from reference TRBV5-1 and TRBJ1-6, reads KAGVTQTPRYLIKTRGQQVTLSCSPISGHRSVSWYQQTPGQGLQFLFEYFSETQRNKGNFPGRFSGRQFSNSRSEMNVSTLELGDSALYLCASSLVGMSSYNSPLHFGNGTRLTVT.

This clonotype was seen many times. The CDR3 DNA follows: TGTGCCAGCAGCTTAGCAGGGGGGAAACAGACCCAGTACTTC. Translation gives CASSLAGGKQTQYF. The gene calls are TRBV7-2 and TRBJ2-5; either TRBD1 or TRBD2 may fit D (6 bases each). This CDR3 is built from 14 residues. Trimming removed 0 bases from V and 6 bases from J, with 11 bases in between. From germline, CDR1 is SGHTA and CDR2 FQGNSA.

This clonotype was picked up many times. This chain connects TRBV28 to TRBJ1-3; the D is unclear. The germline V gene has CDR1 MDHEN and CDR2 SYDVKM. Trimming took off 2 bases at V and 8 bases at J, with 7 bases between the two ends. CDR3 length: 12 amino acids. CDR3 in amino acids: CASSLALDTIYF. The CDR3 DNA reads as TGTGCCAGCAGTTTAGCCCTAGACACCATATATTTT.

This chain links TRBV11-3 with TRBJ2-1; TRBD2 agrees at 7 bases. This CDR3 contains 14 residues. V was clipped by 5 bases and J by 4 bases; unmatched bases: 5. Germline-derived CDR1 and CDR2 are SGHNT and YENEEA. CDR3 in amino acids: CASSPRLAYNEQFF. In DNA, the CDR3 is TGTGCCAGCAGCCCGCGACTAGCATACAATGAGCAGTTCTTC.

This chain joins TRBV7-9 and TRBJ1-1; D remains ambiguous. V was clipped by 4 bases and J by 7 bases, with 10 bases between them. The CDR3 totals 12 residues. Germline CDR1 and CDR2: SEHNR and FQNEAQ (reference sequence). CDR3 sequence reads: CASSSTVSEAFF. The CDR3 DNA follows: TGTGCCAGCAGCTCGACGGTGAGTGAAGCTTTCTTT.

The CDR3 loop is CASSIGGLTYEQYF. The CDR3 DNA follows: TGTGCCAGTAGTATCGGAGGCCTAACCTACGAGCAGTACTTC. The chain combines TRBV19 with TRBJ2-7, with D perhaps matching TRBD2 (5 bases). The CDR3 has 14 amino acids. CDR1 LNHDA and CDR2 SQIVND come from the germline V gene (reference sequence). Trimming took 3 bases from V and 2 from J, leaving 11 bases between them.

In its sample, this clonotype was seen a few times. The chain combines TRBV7-8 with TRBJ2-1; maybe TRBD2 (5 bases). V was trimmed by 5 bases and J by 0 bases, leaving 11 bases between them. CDR3 length: 15 residues. Germline V CDR1 and CDR2: SGHVS, FQNEAQ. The DNA of the CDR3 is TGTGCCAGCAGCCTAGGACTTTTCTCCTACAATGAGCAGTTCTTC. This translates into CASSLGLFSYNEQFF.

This clonotype was recorded a few times. The rearrangement uses TRBV7-8 and TRBJ2-1; D ambiguous. V was shortened by 0 bases and J by 0 bases, with 15 bases between the two germline ends. CDR3 size: 18 residues. Germline values: CDR1 SGHVS, CDR2 FQNEAQ. The CDR3 DNA is TGTGCCAGCAGCTTAGCCCAGGACCCCTGGAGCTCCTACAATGAGCAGTTCTTC. Amino acids: CASSLAQDPWSSYNEQFF.

The gene calls are TRBV14 and TRBJ1-1; no clear D gene. Germline values: CDR1 SGHDN, CDR2 FVKESK. With 7 bases removed from V and 0 bases from J, the gap between germline ends came to 9 bases. This CDR3 spans 13 amino acids. The chain's CDR3 is CASTEGLNTEAFF. The CDR3 DNA is TGTGCCAGCACCGAAGGGTTGAACACTGAAGCTTTCTTT.

This clonotype was recorded at least ten times. This chain links TRBV4-1 with TRBJ2-7, with 7 bases fitting TRBD1. This CDR3 spans 15 amino acids. Trimming at V came to 0 bases and at J to 0 bases, leaving 2 bases not matched to a gene. Germline loops: CDR1 MGHRA, CDR2 YSYEKL. The CDR3 is CASSQDRDSSYEQYF. The CDR3 DNA follows: TGCGCCAGCAGCCAAGACCGGGACAGCTCCTACGAGCAGTACTTC.

This clonotype came up once. Given a much more abundant clone one base away, this may be a read error. The gene calls are TRBV12-3 or TRBV12-4 and TRBJ2-6, with TRBD1 identical over 8 bases. The CDR3 has 20 amino acids. The V gene end was trimmed by 4 bases and the J gene end by 4 bases; junction bases not matched to a gene: 18. CDR3 amino acids: CASSSLSEDRAKRGANVLTF. For the CDR3, the DNA is TGTGCCAGCAGTTCCCTCTCCGAGGACAGGGCTAAACGAGGGGCCAACGTCCTGACTTTC.

This clonotype was detected a few times. V gene TRBV11-2 combines with J gene TRBJ2-3; 8 bases are a match to TRBD2. V lost 2 bases and J lost 6; bases outside the gene matches: 7. CDR1 and CDR2 (germline): SGHAT, FQNNGV. This CDR3 region has 15 residues. Here the CDR3 DNA reads TGTGCCAGCAGCTTAAACGGGGGGGCAGTGGATACGCAGTATTTT. Translated, it gives CASSLNGGAVDTQYF.

This chain uses TRBV5-1 with TRBJ2-1, with D possibly called TRBD1 or TRBD2 (5 bases each). The V gene's germline CDR1 is SGHRS and CDR2 YFSETQ. The CDR3 is made up of 15 amino acids. The V end was cut by 5 bases, the J end by 6 bases, with 18 bases between. CDR3 bases: TGCGCCAGCAGAAATGGGGGATCGGGGCCCAATGAGCAGTTCTTC. Encoded protein: CASRNGGSGPNEQFF. Full variable domain (remainder filled in from reference TRBV5-1 and TRBJ2-1): KAGVTQTPRYLIKTRGQQVTLSCSPISGHRSVSWYQQTPGQGLQFLFEYFSETQRNKGNFPGRFSGRQFSNSRSEMNVSTLELGDSALYLCASRNGGSGPNEQFFGPGTRLTVL.

This clonotype showed up many times. The chain links TRBV25-1 to TRBJ2-7; D possibly corresponds to TRBD1 (6 bases). Germline V gene data show CDR1 as MGHDK and CDR2 as SYGVNS. The V and J ends lost 8 bases and 7 bases respectively, with 18 bases between them. The CDR3 loop spans 13 amino acids. The CDR3 spells CASSHPNREEQYF. The CDR3 DNA is TGTGCCAGCTCCCATCCTAACAGGGAAGAGCAGTACTTC.